These 18 T cell receptor beta chains were sequenced from one sample in a study of post-analysis software for immune sequencing data. Points from the study as a whole: A few TRBV segments were significantly more frequent in patients than in controls. TRBV5-6, TRBV5-1 and TRBV20-1 were among these segments.

Unique molecular identifiers were present in the TCR beta cDNA libraries. TCRdb independently ran MiXCR on the PCR reads; one entry per CDR3 protein. The sample shows approximately 460,000 distinct CDR3 sequences, nearly 45% of them seen only once. No antigen has been identified for these receptors. Sequencing was carried out using blood. Every receptor here comes from a girl aged 10-17 years with multiple sclerosis.

A single count supports this clonotype. The chain joins TRBV27 to TRBJ1-5; no reliable D call. The CDR3 has 13 amino acids. Per the germline V gene, CDR1 is MNHEY and CDR2 is SMNVEV (reference sequence). The germline V and J ends were trimmed by 6 bases and 7 bases, with 13 bases remaining between them. The CDR3 sequence is CASSGKGWQPQHF. CDR3 nucleotides: TGTGCCAGCAGCGGGAAGGGCTGGCAGCCCCAGCATTTT.

This clonotype has a count of ten or more. The chain is built from TRBV27 and TRBJ2-5, with 7 positions matching TRBD1. V lost 7 bases to trimming and J lost 5 bases; unmatched junction nucleotides: 1. The CDR3 has 11 amino acids. The germline gives CDR1 MNHEY, CDR2 SMNVEV (reference sequence). This chain's CDR3 is CASTRGETQYF. The CDR3 nucleotides read TGTGCCAGCACCAGGGGGGAGACCCAGTACTTC.

On this clonotype: A much larger clone lies one base from this, so it may be a read error. The rearrangement joins TRBV29-1 to TRBJ2-7; TRBD2 matches at 11 bases. Per the germline V gene, CDR1 is SQVTM and CDR2 is ANQGSEA. There are 12 residues in the CDR3. Written as DNA, the CDR3 is TGCGGCGTCACTAGCGGGAGCTCCGAGCAGTACTTC. Its translation: CGVTSGSSEQYF.

The chain uses TRBV24-1 and TRBJ2-5, with 9 bases that match TRBD1. Looked up from germline, CDR1 is KGHDR and CDR2 is SFDVKD. V shed 4 bases and J 3 bases; nucleotides not matched to a gene: 11. The CDR3 consists of 17 residues. In DNA form, the CDR3 reads TGTGCCACCAGTGAAGGCGGGTCCACAGGGGGCGAAGAGACCCAGTACTTC. This codes for CATSEGGSTGGEETQYF.

This clonotype has just a few counts. The J gene is TRBJ2-3, the V gene TRBV29-1; possible D gene TRBD2, 5 bases. Germline CDR1 SQVTM, CDR2 ANQGSEA. Trimming removed 6 bases from V and 2 bases from J, with 12 bases in between. The CDR3 runs 13 residues. The CDR3 protein is CSVISGNTDTQYF. The CDR3 DNA sequence: TGCAGCGTCATTTCGGGGAACACAGATACGCAGTATTTT.

The rearrangement uses TRBV6-5 and TRBJ2-7; 9 positions match TRBD2. This CDR3 contains 14 residues. CDR1 and CDR2 (germline): MNHEY, SVGAGI. J was trimmed by 2 bases and V by 11 bases; bases with no gene match: 10. The CDR3 loop reads CAASGAGGTYEQYF. DNA for the CDR3: TGTGCCGCCAGCGGGGCGGGGGGGACCTACGAGCAGTACTTC.

The chain has TRBV14 and TRBJ2-1; 11 bases align to TRBD2. The CDR3 is 16 residues long. The germline V gene has CDR1 SGHDN and CDR2 FVKESK. Trimming cost V 4 bases and J 4 bases; bases outside gene matches: 6. The CDR3: CASSLLTSGTYNEQFF. CDR3 nucleotide sequence: TGTGCCAGCAGCCTCCTGACTAGCGGGACTTACAATGAGCAGTTCTTC. Filled out from reference TRBV14 and TRBJ2-1, the complete variable domain reads EAGVTQFPSHSVIEKGQTVTLRCDPISGHDNLYWYRRVMGKEIKFLLHFVKESKQDESGMPNNRFLAERTGGTYSTLKVQPAELEDSGVYFCASSLLTSGTYNEQFFGPGTRLTVL.

This chain joins TRBV27 and TRBJ2-7; no definite D call. Germline values: CDR1 MNHEY, CDR2 SMNVEV (reference sequence). Trimming took off 6 bases at V and 6 bases at J, with 18 bases between the two ends. The length of the CDR3 is 14 residues. This CDR3 is CASSKGGSFTEQYF. The CDR3 bases are TGTGCCAGCAGCAAAGGTGGTAGCTTTACCGAGCAGTACTTC.

As to this clonotype: The junction departs from the called germline gene at one end, perhaps through a read error. The chain has TRBV28 and TRBJ2-5; D gene unclear. Germline loops: CDR1 MDHEN, CDR2 SYDVKM. The CDR3 covers 14 residues. The CDR3 DNA follows: TGTGCCCGCAGTTTGGGTGGGGTAGAAGAGACCCAGTACTTC. Translating gives CARSLGGVEETQYF.

This clonotype was found a few times. The chain employs TRBV7-3 and TRBJ2-3; TRBD1 might be the D (5 bases). Germline loops: CDR1 SGHTA, CDR2 FQGTGA. V was pared by 5 bases and J by 2 bases, with 11 bases between. This CDR3 spans 14 amino acids. CDR3 DNA sequence: TGTGCCAGCAGCCCAGGGCCGTACACAGATACGCAGTATTTT. This sequence encodes CASSPGPYTDTQYF.

This clonotype has a handful of counts. The V gene is TRBV4-2, the J gene TRBJ2-1; 7 bases match TRBD2. The CDR3 is 11 residues long. Germline loops: CDR1 LGHNA, CDR2 YNFKEQ. V trimming: 3 bases; J trimming: 11 bases; junction bases outside the gene matches: 1. The CDR3 DNA follows: TGTGCCAGCAGCCAGGGGGGGAAGCAGTTCTTC. It translates to CASSQGGKQFF.

With regard to this clonotype: Since the CDR3 does not end with the conserved phenylalanine or tryptophan, this likely comes from a read error. The rearrangement uses TRBV20-1 and TRBJ2-7; D not resolved. The J call is uncertain, as TRBJ2-5 better fits the DNA end. Germline V gives CDR1 DFQATT, CDR2 SNEGSKA (reference sequence). The CDR3 is 15 amino acids. DNA for the CDR3: TGCAGTGCTAGAGATATCCTCGGCATGGGAGAGACCCAGTACTCC. It encodes CSARDILGMGETQYS.

This chain uses TRBV29-1 with TRBJ2-2; maybe TRBD2 (6 bases). Germline V CDR1 and CDR2: SQVTM, ANQGSEA. V shed 0 bases and J shed 3 bases, with 11 bases lying between them. The CDR3 sequence is 15 residues long. CDR3: CSVEDLEGYTGELFF. CDR3 DNA sequence: TGCAGCGTTGAAGACCTGGAGGGTTACACCGGGGAGCTGTTTTTT.

The chain employs TRBV20-1 and TRBJ1-1; D perhaps matches TRBD1 (5 bases). The CDR3 spans 13 residues. CDR1 DFQATT and CDR2 SNEGSKA come from the germline V gene (reference sequence). Trimming took 1 base from V and 5 from J, leaving 11 bases between them. The CDR3 DNA sequence: TGCAGTGCTAGAGGTCCAGGGAGGACTGAAGCTTTCTTT. Protein sequence: CSARGPGRTEAFF.

The V call is TRBV20-1, the J call TRBJ2-3; 11 nucleotides align to TRBD2. J gave up 2 bases and V 2 bases, and 6 bases lay outside the gene matches. Germline-derived CDR1 and CDR2 are DFQATT and SNEGSKA (reference sequence). The CDR3 is 16 amino acids. CDR3 region: CSARTGTSGPTDTQYF. The CDR3 nucleotides are TGCAGTGCTAGAACAGGGACTAGCGGCCCCACAGATACGCAGTATTTT.

The rearrangement links TRBV5-1 to TRBJ2-7; D gene uncertain. Germline values: CDR1 SGHRS, CDR2 YFSETQ. This CDR3 has 13 amino acids. V shed 5 bases and J shed 0 bases, with 9 bases lying between them. CDR3 sequence: CASRRQSSYEQYF. Written as DNA, the CDR3 is TGCGCCAGCAGACGGCAGAGCTCCTACGAGCAGTACTTC.

CDR3 nucleotide sequence: TGTGCCAGCAGTGGGGCCCCGTACTACTACGAGCAGTACTTC. This translates into CASSGAPYYYEQYF. The chain has TRBV2 and TRBJ2-7; no reliable D call. V lost 4 bases, J lost 3 bases, and 13 bases lay in between. Looked up from germline, CDR1 is SNHLY and CDR2 is FYNNEI. This CDR3 is built from 14 residues.

The chain couples TRBV29-1 to TRBJ2-1; 10 bases align to TRBD1. CDR1 is SQVTM, CDR2 ANQGSEA, per germline. This CDR3 is 13 amino acids long. The J segment lost 14 bases and the V segment lost 3 bases, leaving 10 bases of the junction unmatched. CDR3 sequence (DNA): TGCAGCGTTGACGAGGTTGTGGGGACAGGGGAGTTCTTC. It translates to CSVDEVVGTGEFF.